These 18 T cell receptor beta chains share one sample of origin, sequenced in a study of cytomegalovirus exposure and HLA in healthy donors. Assay: immunoSEQ multiplex PCR; the TCRdb copy retains only in-frame clones and omits some. The table shows roughly 64,000 clones, with around 95% occurring only once. Sequenced input: PBMCs. All receptors come from a woman aged 18-29 years in good health and CMV-seropositive.

This clone came up a few times. The gene calls are TRBV7-2 and TRBJ2-3; 9 bases line up with TRBD2. The CDR3 has 14 amino acids. Germline V gene data show CDR1 as SGHTA and CDR2 as FQGNSA. The J segment lost 8 bases and the V segment lost 5 bases, leaving 8 bases of the junction unmatched. CDR3 bases: TGTGCCAGCAGCGGCCACTTAGCGGGAGTTACGCAGTATTTT. This translates into CASSGHLAGVTQYF.

The chain couples TRBV9 to TRBJ1-1; 7 positions agree with TRBD1. CDR3 size: 13 residues. V dropped 3 bases and J dropped 7; count of bases not matched to a gene: 6. Per germline, CDR1 SGDLS and CDR2 YYNGEE. The CDR3 is CASSDGTDSEAFF. The CDR3 nucleotides read TGTGCCAGCAGCGACGGGACAGACAGTGAAGCTTTCTTT.

The rearrangement joins TRBV5-6 to TRBJ2-3; 9 positions agree with TRBD1. The trim removed 4 bases at V and 5 bases at J, leaving 5 bases unmatched. Germline V gene lookup returns CDR1 SGHDT and CDR2 YYEEEE. The CDR3 totals 14 residues. The CDR3: CASSPDRGRDTQYF. The CDR3 nucleotides read TGTGCCAGCAGCCCAGACAGGGGGAGAGATACGCAGTATTTT.

The J gene is TRBJ1-5, the V gene TRBV4-1, with D maybe TRBD1 (5 bases). The length of the CDR3 is 14 residues. Per germline, CDR1 MGHRA and CDR2 YSYEKL. Trimming removed 2 bases at V and 3 bases at J, with 8 bases between. The CDR3 loop reads CASSQYRLNQPQHF. The CDR3 nucleotides read TGCGCCAGCAGCCAATACAGGCTCAATCAGCCCCAGCATTTT.

This clone was recorded only once. V and J are TRBV13 and TRBJ2-7, with TRBD2 matching over 7 bases. V shed 3 bases, J shed 0 bases, and the junction held 2 bases outside the gene matches. Germline V gives CDR1 PRHDT, CDR2 FYEKMQ (reference sequence). The CDR3 is made up of 14 amino acids. Written as DNA, the CDR3 is TGTGCCAGCAGCTTGGGGGGGGGCTCCTACGAGCAGTACTTC. Translated, it gives CASSLGGGSYEQYF.

V usage is TRBV28 and J usage is TRBJ1-1; 7 positions match TRBD1. This CDR3 region has 14 residues. Germline lookup yields CDR1 MDHEN and CDR2 SYDVKM. Trimming cost V 8 bases and J 4 bases; bases outside gene matches: 10. The DNA of the CDR3 is TGTGCCAGCGGACCCTTGACAGGGCGCACTGAAGCTTTCTTT. This sequence encodes CASGPLTGRTEAFF. Complete variable domain (other parts from reference TRBV28 and TRBJ1-1): DVKVTQSSRYLVKRTGEKVFLECVQDMDHENMFWYRQDPGLGLRLIYFSYDVKMKEKGDIPEGYSVSREKKERFSLILESASTNQTSMYLCASGPLTGRTEAFFGQGTRLTVV.

Of note for this clone: Other DNA sequences in this sample translate to the same CDR3. The V call is TRBV27, the J call TRBJ2-7; the D gene is possibly TRBD2 (7 bases). Germline CDR1 and CDR2: MNHEY and SMNVEV (reference sequence). CDR3 length: 12 amino acids. Trimming removed 3 bases from V and 5 bases from J, with 8 bases in between. The CDR3, as DNA: TGTGCCAGCAGTTTGGGGGGGCACGAGCAGTACTTC. This sequence encodes CASSLGGHEQYF.

This chain links TRBV5-1 with TRBJ2-3; no definite D call. The CDR3 covers 14 residues. Germline V gene sequence: CDR1 SGHRS, CDR2 YFSETQ. The V gene lost 4 bases and the J gene lost 0 bases, with 9 bases spanning the gap. The CDR3 nucleotides are TGCGCCAGCAGCCAACTACCCAGCACAGATACGCAGTATTTT. Protein: CASSQLPSTDTQYF.

CDR3 in DNA: TGTGCCAGCAGCCCCGGACAGGGTCGCTACGAGCAGTACTTC. Translating it yields CASSPGQGRYEQYF. The chain recombines TRBV9 with TRBJ2-7; 8 nucleotides agree with TRBD1. The CDR3 extends over 14 amino acids. CDR1 is SGDLS and CDR2 is YYNGEE in the germline V gene. V gave up 4 bases and J gave up 3 bases; unmatched junction bases: 6.

The chain recombines TRBV6-1 with TRBJ2-2; D call uncertain. The CDR3 is 13 residues long. Germline V gene lookup returns CDR1 MNHNS and CDR2 SASEGT. With 2 bases removed from V and 6 bases from J, the gap between germline ends came to 7 bases. The CDR3 sequence: CASSESFPGELFF. CDR3 sequence (DNA): TGTGCCAGCAGTGAATCTTTTCCCGGGGAGCTGTTTTTT.

This chain joins TRBV13 and TRBJ2-3, with D possibly matching TRBD2 (6 bases). The V end was cut by 3 bases, the J end by 6 bases, with 10 bases between. CDR1 is PRHDT, CDR2 FYEKMQ, per germline (reference sequence). The CDR3 contains 13 residues. The CDR3 sequence is CASSFGAGDTQYF. The CDR3 region has the DNA TGTGCCAGCAGCTTTGGGGCGGGGGATACGCAGTATTTT.

This rearrangement joins TRBV28 to TRBJ2-7; D is possibly TRBD1 (6 bases). Per the germline V gene, CDR1 is MDHEN and CDR2 is SYDVKM. V was pared by 2 bases and J by 2 bases, with 13 bases between. The CDR3 has 15 amino acids. The CDR3 DNA is TGTGCCAGCAGTTTAAATGGCAGGGGAACCTACGAGCAGTACTTC. It yields the protein CASSLNGRGTYEQYF.

In this sample, this clone turned up a few times. This sequence joins TRBV5-4 and TRBJ2-1; 12 bases fit TRBD2. J was trimmed by 4 bases and V by 6 bases; bases with no gene match: 11. This CDR3 spans 17 amino acids. Germline V lookup: CDR1 SGHNT, CDR2 YYREEE (reference sequence). The CDR3 protein is CASNVLAGGRIYNEQFF. The CDR3 bases are TGTGCCAGCAACGTACTAGCGGGGGGCCGGATTTACAATGAGCAGTTCTTC.

The chain links TRBV6-5 to TRBJ2-1, with 8 bases fitting TRBD2. The CDR3 sequence is 16 residues long. V lost 0 bases to trimming and J lost 9 bases; unmatched junction nucleotides: 10. The V gene's germline CDR1 is MNHEY and CDR2 SVGAGI. For the CDR3, the DNA is TGTGCCAGCAGTTACTCCCCTCGTAGGAGCGGGGGTGAGCAGTTCTTC. As protein: CASSYSPRRSGGEQFF.

V usage is TRBV18 and J usage is TRBJ1-4, with D possibly matching TRBD1 (6 bases). The length of the CDR3 is 14 residues. Trimming stripped 2 bases from V and 2 bases from J, with 6 bases between. CDR1 and CDR2 (germline): KGHSH, LQKENI. DNA of the CDR3: TGTGCCAGCTCACCAGACAGGACTAATGAAAAACTGTTTTTT. Its translation: CASSPDRTNEKLFF. Using reference TRBV18 and TRBJ1-4 for the parts outside the CDR3, the full variable domain is NAGVMQNPRHLVRRRGQEARLRCSPMKGHSHVYWYRQLPEEGLKFMVYLQKENIIDESGMPKERFSAEFPKEGPSILRIQQVVRGDSAAYFCASSPDRTNEKLFFGSGTQLSVL.

V gene TRBV15 combines with J gene TRBJ1-5, with a tentative D call TRBD1 (5 bases). This CDR3 spans 13 amino acids. The germline gives CDR1 LNHNV, CDR2 YYDKDF (reference sequence). Trimming stripped 3 bases from V and 5 bases from J, with 8 bases between. CDR3 sequence: CATSRGPDQPQHF. As DNA, the CDR3 is TGTGCCACCAGCAGGGGGCCCGATCAGCCCCAGCATTTT. The whole variable domain, filled in from reference TRBV15 and TRBJ1-5, reads DAMVIQNPRYQVTQFGKPVTLSCSQTLNHNVMYWYQQKSSQAPKLLFHYYDKDFNNEADTPDNFQSRRPNTSFCFLDIRSPGLGDTAMYLCATSRGPDQPQHFGDGTRLSIL.

This chain connects TRBV7-3 to TRBJ2-1; 8 bases are shared with TRBD2. Trimming cost V 3 bases and J 2 bases; bases outside gene matches: 3. The CDR3 length is 15 residues. Germline lookup yields CDR1 SGHTA and CDR2 FQGTGA. The CDR3 region is CASSFQLAAYNEQFF. CDR3 bases: TGTGCCAGCAGCTTCCAACTAGCGGCCTACAATGAGCAGTTCTTC.

The V and J genes are TRBV6-1 and TRBJ1-3; unclear D gene. Trimming removed 6 bases from V and 1 base from J, with 4 bases in between. This CDR3 is built from 12 residues. Germline loops: CDR1 MNHNS, CDR2 SASEGT. Here the CDR3 DNA reads TGTGCCAGCAGCCCGTCTGGAAACACCATATATTTT. Amino acids: CASSPSGNTIYF.